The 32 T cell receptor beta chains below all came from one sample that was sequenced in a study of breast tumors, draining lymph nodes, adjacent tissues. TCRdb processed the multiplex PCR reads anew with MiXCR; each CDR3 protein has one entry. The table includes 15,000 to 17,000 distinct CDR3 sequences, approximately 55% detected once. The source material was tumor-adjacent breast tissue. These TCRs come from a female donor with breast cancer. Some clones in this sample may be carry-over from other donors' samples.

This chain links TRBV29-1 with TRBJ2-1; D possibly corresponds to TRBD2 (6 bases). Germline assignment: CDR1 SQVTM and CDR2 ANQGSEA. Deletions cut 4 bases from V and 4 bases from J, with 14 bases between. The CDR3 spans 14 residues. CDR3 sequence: CSVVAGFGYNEQFF. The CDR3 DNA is TGCAGCGTTGTTGCGGGGTTTGGTTACAATGAGCAGTTCTTC.

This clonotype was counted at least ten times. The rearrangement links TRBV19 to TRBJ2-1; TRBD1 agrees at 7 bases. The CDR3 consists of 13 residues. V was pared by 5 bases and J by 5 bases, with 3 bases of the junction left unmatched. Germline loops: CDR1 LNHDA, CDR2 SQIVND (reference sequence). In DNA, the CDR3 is TGTGCCAGTAGTGACAGGGTCCACAATGAGCAGTTCTTC. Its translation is CASSDRVHNEQFF.

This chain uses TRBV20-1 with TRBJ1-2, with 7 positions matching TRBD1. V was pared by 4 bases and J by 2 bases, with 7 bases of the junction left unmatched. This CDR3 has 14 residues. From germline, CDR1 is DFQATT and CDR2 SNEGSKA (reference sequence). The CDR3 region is CSAIREGQNYGYTF. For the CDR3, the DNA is TGCAGTGCTATCAGGGAGGGACAGAACTATGGCTACACCTTC.

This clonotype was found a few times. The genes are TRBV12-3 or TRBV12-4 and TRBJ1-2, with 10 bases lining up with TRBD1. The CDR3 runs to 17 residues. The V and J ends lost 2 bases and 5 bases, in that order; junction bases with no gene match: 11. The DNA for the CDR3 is TGTGCCAGCAGTTTAATTCCGGGACAGGGGAGGGGATATGGCTACACCTTC. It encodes CASSLIPGQGRGYGYTF.

The CDR3 nucleotides are TGTGCCAGCATAGAAGGAGCCTCTGGAAACACCATATATTTT. Translating it yields CASIEGASGNTIYF. This chain links TRBV2 with TRBJ1-3, with unresolved D. V lost 7 bases to trimming and J lost 0 bases, with 10 bases between them. Per the germline V gene, CDR1 is SNHLY and CDR2 is FYNNEI. The CDR3 covers 14 residues.

CDR3 DNA sequence: TGTGCCAGCCGGGACCCTAATTCACCCCTCCACTTT. It specifies CASRDPNSPLHF. The chain couples TRBV6-6 to TRBJ1-6, with D tentatively TRBD1 (5 bases). Trimming pared 8 bases from V and 6 bases from J, leaving 8 bases between. The length of the CDR3 is 12 residues. The germline V gene encodes CDR1 MNHNY and CDR2 SVGAGI (reference sequence).

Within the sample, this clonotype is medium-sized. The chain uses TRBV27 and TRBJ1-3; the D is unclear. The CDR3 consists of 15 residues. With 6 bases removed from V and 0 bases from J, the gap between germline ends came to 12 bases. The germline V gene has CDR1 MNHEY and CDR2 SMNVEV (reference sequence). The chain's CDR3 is CASRPASHSGNTIYF. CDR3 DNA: TGTGCCAGCAGGCCCGCTAGTCACTCTGGAAACACCATATATTTT.

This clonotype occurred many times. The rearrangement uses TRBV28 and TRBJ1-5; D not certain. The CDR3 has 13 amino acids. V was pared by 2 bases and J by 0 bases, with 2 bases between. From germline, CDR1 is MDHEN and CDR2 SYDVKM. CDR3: CASSLHSNQPQHF. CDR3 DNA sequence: TGTGCCAGCAGTTTACATAGCAATCAGCCCCAGCATTTT.

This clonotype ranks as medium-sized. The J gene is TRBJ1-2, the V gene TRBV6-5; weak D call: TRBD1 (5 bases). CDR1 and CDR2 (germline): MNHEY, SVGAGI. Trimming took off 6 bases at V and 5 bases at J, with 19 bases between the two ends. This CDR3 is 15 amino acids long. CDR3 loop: CASSLRGQGQYGYTF. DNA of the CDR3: TGTGCCAGCAGCCTCCGCGGACAAGGCCAATATGGCTACACCTTC.

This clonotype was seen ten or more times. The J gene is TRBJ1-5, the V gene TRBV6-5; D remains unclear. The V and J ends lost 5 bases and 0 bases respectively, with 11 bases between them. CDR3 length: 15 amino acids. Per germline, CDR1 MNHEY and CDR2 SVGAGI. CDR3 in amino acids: CASSLTPYSNQPQHF. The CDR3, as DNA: TGTGCCAGCAGTCTAACACCATATAGCAATCAGCCCCAGCATTTT.

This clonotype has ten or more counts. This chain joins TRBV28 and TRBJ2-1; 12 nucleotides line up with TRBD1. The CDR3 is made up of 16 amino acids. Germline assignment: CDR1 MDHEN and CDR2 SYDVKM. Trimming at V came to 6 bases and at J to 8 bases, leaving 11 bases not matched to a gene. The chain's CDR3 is CASRGTGTGGLYEQFF. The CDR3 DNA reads TGTGCCAGCAGGGGGACCGGGACAGGGGGCTTATATGAGCAGTTCTTC.

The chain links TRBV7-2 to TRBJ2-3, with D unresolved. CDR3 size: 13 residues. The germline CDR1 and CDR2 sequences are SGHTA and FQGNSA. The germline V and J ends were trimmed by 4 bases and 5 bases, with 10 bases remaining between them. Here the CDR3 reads CASSSQSGDTQYF. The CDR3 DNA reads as TGTGCCAGCAGCTCCCAGAGTGGAGATACGCAGTATTTT. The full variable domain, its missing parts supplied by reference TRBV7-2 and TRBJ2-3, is GAGVSQSPSNKVTEKGKDVELRCDPISGHTALYWYRQSLGQGLEFLIYFQGNSAPDKSGLPSDRFSAERTGGSVSTLTIQRTQQEDSAVYLCASSSQSGDTQYFGPGTRLTVL.

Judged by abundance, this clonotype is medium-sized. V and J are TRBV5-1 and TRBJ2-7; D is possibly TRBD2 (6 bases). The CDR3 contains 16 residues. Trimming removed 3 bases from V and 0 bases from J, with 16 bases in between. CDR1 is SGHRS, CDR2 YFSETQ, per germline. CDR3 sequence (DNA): TGCGCCAGCAGCTCGGGCGGCGGGGTACTCTCCTACGAGCAGTACTTC. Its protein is CASSSGGGVLSYEQYF.

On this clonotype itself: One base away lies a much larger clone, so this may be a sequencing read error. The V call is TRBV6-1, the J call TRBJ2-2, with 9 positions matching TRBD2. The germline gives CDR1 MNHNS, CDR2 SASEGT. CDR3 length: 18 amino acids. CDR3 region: CASSQAHSPLAGTGELFF. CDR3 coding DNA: TGTGCCAGCAGTCAAGCGCATAGTCCGCTAGCGGGGACCGGGGAGCTGTTTTTT.

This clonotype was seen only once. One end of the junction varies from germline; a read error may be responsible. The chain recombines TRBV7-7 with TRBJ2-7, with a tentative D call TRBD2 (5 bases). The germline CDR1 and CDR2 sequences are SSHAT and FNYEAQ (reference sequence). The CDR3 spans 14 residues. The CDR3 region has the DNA TGTGCTAGCAGCCCTCGCGTAGGGAGTTACGAGCAGTACTTC. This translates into CASSPRVGSYEQYF.

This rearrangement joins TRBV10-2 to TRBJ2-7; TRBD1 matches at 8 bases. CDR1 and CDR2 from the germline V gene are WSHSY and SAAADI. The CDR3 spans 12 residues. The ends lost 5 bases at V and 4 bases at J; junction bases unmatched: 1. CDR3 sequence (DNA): TGCGCCAGCAGTACAGGGGGTTACGAGCAGTACGTC. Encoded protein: CASSTGGYEQYV.

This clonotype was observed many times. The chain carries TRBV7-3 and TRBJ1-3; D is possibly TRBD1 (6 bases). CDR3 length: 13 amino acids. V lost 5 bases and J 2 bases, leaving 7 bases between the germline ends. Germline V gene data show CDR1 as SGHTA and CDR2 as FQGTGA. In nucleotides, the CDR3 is TGTGCCAGCAGCGGGGGGCCTGGAAACACCATATATTTT. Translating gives CASSGGPGNTIYF.

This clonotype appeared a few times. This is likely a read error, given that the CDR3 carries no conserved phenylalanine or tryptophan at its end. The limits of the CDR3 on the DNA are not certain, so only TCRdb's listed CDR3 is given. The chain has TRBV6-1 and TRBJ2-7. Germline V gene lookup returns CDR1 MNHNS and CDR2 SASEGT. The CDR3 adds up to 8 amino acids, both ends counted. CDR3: CASSEAGA.

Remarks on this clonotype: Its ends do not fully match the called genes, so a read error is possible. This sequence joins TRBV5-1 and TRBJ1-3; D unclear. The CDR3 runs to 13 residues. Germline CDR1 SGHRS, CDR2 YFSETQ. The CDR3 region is CASSTGPGDTIYF. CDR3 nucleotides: TGCGCCAGCAGCACGGGCCCTGGAGACACCATATATTTT.

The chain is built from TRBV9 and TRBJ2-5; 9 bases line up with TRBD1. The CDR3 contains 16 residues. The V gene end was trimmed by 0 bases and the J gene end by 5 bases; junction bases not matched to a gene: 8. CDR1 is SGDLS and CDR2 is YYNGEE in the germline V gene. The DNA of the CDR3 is TGTGCCAGCAGCGTAGATGGGACAGGGATTGGCGAGACCCAGTACTTC. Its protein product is CASSVDGTGIGETQYF.

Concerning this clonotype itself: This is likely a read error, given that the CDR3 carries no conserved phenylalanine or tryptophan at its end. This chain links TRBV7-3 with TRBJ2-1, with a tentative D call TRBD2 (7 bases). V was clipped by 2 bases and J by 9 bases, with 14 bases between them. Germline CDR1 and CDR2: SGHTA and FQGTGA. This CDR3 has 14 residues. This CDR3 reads CASSLAGAISEQFS. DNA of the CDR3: TGTGCCAGCAGCTTAGCGGGGGCAATTAGTGAGCAGTTCTCC.

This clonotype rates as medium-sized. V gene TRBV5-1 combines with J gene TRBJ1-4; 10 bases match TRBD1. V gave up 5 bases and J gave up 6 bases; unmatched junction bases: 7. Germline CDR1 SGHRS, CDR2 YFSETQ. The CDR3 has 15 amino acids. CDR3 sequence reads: CASSLSGTGDEKLFF. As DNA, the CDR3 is TGCGCCAGCAGTTTGAGCGGGACAGGGGATGAAAAACTGTTTTTT.

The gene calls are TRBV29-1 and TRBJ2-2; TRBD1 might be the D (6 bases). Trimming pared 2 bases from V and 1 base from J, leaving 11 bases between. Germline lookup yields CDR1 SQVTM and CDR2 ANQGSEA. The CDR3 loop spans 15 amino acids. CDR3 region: CSVETGHKNTGELFF. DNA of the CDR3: TGCAGCGTTGAAACGGGACACAAGAACACCGGGGAGCTGTTTTTT.

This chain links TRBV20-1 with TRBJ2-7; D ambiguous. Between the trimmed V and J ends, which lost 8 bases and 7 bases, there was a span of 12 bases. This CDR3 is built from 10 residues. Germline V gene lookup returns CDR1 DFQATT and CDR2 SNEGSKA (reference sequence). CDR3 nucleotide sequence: TGCAGTTTACAGTCGCGGGAGCAGTACTTC. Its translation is CSLQSREQYF.

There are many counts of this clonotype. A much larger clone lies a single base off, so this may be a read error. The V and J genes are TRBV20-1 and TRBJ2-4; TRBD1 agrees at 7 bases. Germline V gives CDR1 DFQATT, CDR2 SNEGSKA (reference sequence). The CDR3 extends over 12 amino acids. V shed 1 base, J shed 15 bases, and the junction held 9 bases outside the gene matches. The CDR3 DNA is TGCAGTGCTAGAGGATATACAGGGGTTCCGTACTTC. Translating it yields CSARGYTGVPYF.

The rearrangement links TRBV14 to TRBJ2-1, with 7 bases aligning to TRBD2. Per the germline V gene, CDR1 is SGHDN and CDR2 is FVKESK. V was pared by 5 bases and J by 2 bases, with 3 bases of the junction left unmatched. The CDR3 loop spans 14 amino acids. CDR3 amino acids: CASSSSGPYNEQFF. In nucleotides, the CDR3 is TGTGCCAGCAGCTCTAGCGGACCCTACAATGAGCAGTTCTTC.

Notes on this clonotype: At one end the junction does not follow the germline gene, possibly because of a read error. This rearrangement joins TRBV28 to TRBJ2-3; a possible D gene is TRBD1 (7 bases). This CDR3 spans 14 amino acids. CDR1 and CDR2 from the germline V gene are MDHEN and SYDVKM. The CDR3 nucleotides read TGTGCCAGCAGTTTGGAGGGGACAGTAGATGCGCAGTATTTT. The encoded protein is CASSLEGTVDAQYF. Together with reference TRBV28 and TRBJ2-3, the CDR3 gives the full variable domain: DVKVTQSSRYLVKRTGEKVFLECVQDMDHENMFWYRQDPGLGLRLIYFSYDVKMKEKGDIPEGYSVSREKKERFSLILESASTNQTSMYLCASSLEGTVDAQYFGPGTRLTVL.

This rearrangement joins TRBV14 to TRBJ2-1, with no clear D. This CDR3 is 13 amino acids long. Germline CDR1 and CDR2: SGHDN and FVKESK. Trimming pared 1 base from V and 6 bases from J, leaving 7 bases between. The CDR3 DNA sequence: TGTGCCAGCAGCCAAGGTCTGGGCAATGAGCAGTTCTTC. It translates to CASSQGLGNEQFF.

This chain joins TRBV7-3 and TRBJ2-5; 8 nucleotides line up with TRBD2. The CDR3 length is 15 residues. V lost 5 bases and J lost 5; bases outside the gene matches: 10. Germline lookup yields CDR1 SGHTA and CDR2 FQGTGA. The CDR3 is CASSLSGLVYETQYF. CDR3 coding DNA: TGTGCCAGCAGCCTCTCGGGACTAGTCTATGAGACCCAGTACTTC.

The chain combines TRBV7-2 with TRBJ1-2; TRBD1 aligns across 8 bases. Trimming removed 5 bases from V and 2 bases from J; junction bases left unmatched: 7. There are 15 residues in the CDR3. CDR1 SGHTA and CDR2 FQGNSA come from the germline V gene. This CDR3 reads CASSILQGANYGYTF. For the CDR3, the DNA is TGTGCCAGCAGCATTCTCCAGGGGGCCAACTATGGCTACACCTTC.

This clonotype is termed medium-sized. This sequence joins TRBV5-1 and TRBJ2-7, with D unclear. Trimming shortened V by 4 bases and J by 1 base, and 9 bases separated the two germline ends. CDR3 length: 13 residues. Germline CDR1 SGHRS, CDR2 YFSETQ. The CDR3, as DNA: TGCGCCAGCAGCGAAGGGCCTTCCTACGAGCAGTACTTC. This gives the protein CASSEGPSYEQYF.

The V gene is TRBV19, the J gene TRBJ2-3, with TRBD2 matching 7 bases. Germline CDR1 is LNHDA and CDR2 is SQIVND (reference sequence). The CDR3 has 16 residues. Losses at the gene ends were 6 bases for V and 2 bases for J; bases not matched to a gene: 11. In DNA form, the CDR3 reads TGTGCCAGTAGGATCACCCGCGGGGGATACACAGATACGCAGTATTTT. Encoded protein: CASRITRGGYTDTQYF. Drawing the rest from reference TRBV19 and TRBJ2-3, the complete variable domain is DGGITQSPKYLFRKEGQNVTLSCEQNLNHDAMYWYRQDPGQGLRLIYYSQIVNDFQKGDIAEGYSVSREKKESFPLTVTSAQKNPTAFYLCASRITRGGYTDTQYFGPGTRLTVL.